This TCR beta chain originates from a study of blood T cells in healthy people across ages. Using a J-beta primer mix together with a sample-barcoded 5' primer, a second PCR was run for roughly 6 to 12 cycles. The template-switch adaptor was a 5' adaptor with 12 random nucleotides. It tagged each cDNA molecule. TCRdb itself ran the 5' RACE reads through MiXCR, one entry per CDR3 protein. The sample records 350,000 to 450,000 distinct CDR3 sequences, more than 45% being singletons. J was trimmed by 6 bases and V by 3 bases; bases with no gene match: 12. CDR3 size: 15 residues. Germline V CDR1 and CDR2: DFQATT, SNEGSKA (reference sequence).

The source material was blood. The source is a man between 60 and 75 years old in good health. The chain joins TRBV20-1 to TRBJ2-3, with 7 bases fitting TRBD1. The CDR3, as DNA: TGCAGTGCTAGGGCGATGACAGGGAGATCGGATACGCAGTATTTT. Translated, it gives CSARAMTGRSDTQYF.